These 14 T cell receptor beta chains share one sample of origin, sequenced in a study of cytomegalovirus exposure and HLA in healthy donors. Researchers ran the PCR with 60 Vbeta and 13 Jbeta primers. TCRdb keeps only in-frame clones here, not all; method: immunoSEQ multiplex PCR. Of some 170,000 clones listed, over 75% are singletons. The sample was PBMCs. These receptor sequences come from a woman aged 30 to 39 in good health and CMV-seronegative.

The chain carries TRBV15 and TRBJ1-1; no definite D call. V dropped 1 base and J dropped 5 bases, with 14 bases sitting between them. Germline V CDR1 and CDR2: LNHNV, YYDKDF (reference sequence). This CDR3 is built from 15 residues. This chain's CDR3 is CATSRVPGSSTEAFF. The CDR3 nucleotides read TGTGCCACCAGCAGAGTCCCGGGGTCGAGTACTGAAGCTTTCTTT. Together with reference TRBV15 and TRBJ1-1, the CDR3 gives the full variable domain: DAMVIQNPRYQVTQFGKPVTLSCSQTLNHNVMYWYQQKSSQAPKLLFHYYDKDFNNEADTPDNFQSRRPNTSFCFLDIRSPGLGDTAMYLCATSRVPGSSTEAFFGQGTRLTVV.

The V gene is TRBV9, the J gene TRBJ2-1; 8 bases fit TRBD1. The CDR3 runs 15 residues. The V segment lost 4 bases and the J segment 5 bases; nucleotides outside the gene matches: 8. CDR1 is SGDLS, CDR2 YYNGEE, per germline. The CDR3 bases are TGTGCCAGCAGCCCATCCGGGACAGGACACAATGAGCAGTTCTTC. This codes for CASSPSGTGHNEQFF.

A note on this clone: At one of its ends the junction is not consistent with the germline gene, which may arise from a read error. The V and J genes are TRBV7-9 and TRBJ2-5; D ambiguous. Germline loops: CDR1 SEHNR, CDR2 FQNEAQ (reference sequence). There are 12 residues in the CDR3. CDR3 DNA sequence: TGTTCCAGCAGCTTCGTCTCAGAGACCCAGTACTTC. Its translation: CSSSFVSETQYF.

The chain recombines TRBV10-3 with TRBJ1-2, with 9 bases identical to TRBD1. The J segment lost 6 bases and the V segment lost 8 bases, leaving 4 bases of the junction unmatched. The CDR3 length is 12 residues. Germline assignment: CDR1 ENHRY and CDR2 SYGVKD. CDR3 in amino acids: CAIGQGSDGYTF. CDR3 nucleotides: TGTGCCATCGGACAGGGGTCTGATGGCTACACCTTC.

This clone was seen a single time. V is TRBV2 and J is TRBJ2-3, with D possibly matching TRBD1 (5 bases). Germline V gene lookup returns CDR1 SNHLY and CDR2 FYNNEI. V was clipped by 5 bases and J by 0 bases, with 9 bases between them. This CDR3 comprises 14 residues. The CDR3 protein is CASSFDSSTDTQYF. CDR3 DNA sequence: TGTGCCAGCAGTTTCGACAGTAGCACAGATACGCAGTATTTT.

The chain recombines TRBV6-1 with TRBJ1-5; 7 positions match TRBD1. The V and J ends lost 4 bases and 6 bases, in that order; junction bases with no gene match: 3. The germline gives CDR1 MNHNS, CDR2 SASEGT. The CDR3 covers 13 residues. CDR3 sequence reads: CASSGGTAQPQHF. The CDR3 bases are TGTGCCAGCAGTGGAGGGACAGCTCAGCCCCAGCATTTT.

This rearrangement joins TRBV4-1 to TRBJ1-2; D unclear. V lost 0 bases and J 4 bases, leaving 12 bases between the germline ends. This CDR3 comprises 15 residues. CDR1 MGHRA and CDR2 YSYEKL come from the germline V gene. As DNA, the CDR3 is TGCGCCAGCAGCCAAGACTTGACAACCACCTATGGCTACACCTTC. Its protein product is CASSQDLTTTYGYTF.

V and J are TRBV7-2 and TRBJ2-1, with D tentatively TRBD2 (6 bases). The CDR3 runs 15 residues. The germline gives CDR1 SGHTA, CDR2 FQGNSA. The germline V and J ends were trimmed by 5 bases and 4 bases, with 15 bases remaining between them. CDR3: CASSPMTSLYNEQFF. DNA of the CDR3: TGTGCCAGCAGCCCAATGACTAGTTTATACAATGAGCAGTTCTTC.

The count of this clone is one. The chain recombines TRBV18 with TRBJ1-4; possible D gene TRBD1, 5 bases. The CDR3 is 14 residues long. V lost 3 bases and J lost 7, with 12 bases in between. Germline CDR1 reads KGHSH; CDR2 reads LQKENI. The CDR3 reads CASSPGGFSEKLFF. DNA of the CDR3: TGTGCCAGCTCACCGGGGGGTTTTTCTGAAAAACTGTTTTTT.

The rearrangement uses TRBV9 and TRBJ2-5; the D gene is possibly TRBD2 (6 bases). Germline assignment: CDR1 SGDLS and CDR2 YYNGEE. The CDR3 consists of 16 residues. V was pared by 0 bases and J by 3 bases, with 15 bases between. In nucleotides, the CDR3 is TGTGCCAGCAGCGTAGACGGGACTTCTGGGGAAGAGACCCAGTACTTC. Translating gives CASSVDGTSGEETQYF.

The chain is built from TRBV5-4 and TRBJ1-1, with 9 bases identical to TRBD1. Looked up from germline, CDR1 is SGHNT and CDR2 is YYREEE (reference sequence). The CDR3 is 15 amino acids. The V segment lost 4 bases and the J segment 4 bases; nucleotides outside the gene matches: 8. The CDR3 nucleotides are TGTGCCAGCAGCCTGGGACAGGGCCTCCTCACTGAAGCTTTCTTT. Protein product: CASSLGQGLLTEAFF.

This rearrangement joins TRBV18 to TRBJ1-1, with D maybe TRBD1 (6 bases). The V and J ends lost 3 bases and 3 bases respectively, with 17 bases between them. The CDR3 has 16 amino acids. Germline CDR1 KGHSH, CDR2 LQKENI. CDR3: CASSPLRGKGDTEAFF. The CDR3 nucleotides read TGTGCCAGCTCACCGCTTAGGGGGAAGGGGGACACTGAAGCTTTCTTT.

This clone appeared a few times. CDR3 loop: CASSDGTSGSYEQYF. CDR3 DNA: TGTGCCAGCAGCGACGGGACTAGCGGGAGCTACGAGCAGTACTTC. The V gene is TRBV9, the J gene TRBJ2-7, with 14 bases matching TRBD2. Germline assignment: CDR1 SGDLS and CDR2 YYNGEE. This CDR3 is built from 15 residues. Unmatched junction bases numbered 2, after V lost 3 bases and J lost 3 bases. The whole variable domain, filled in from reference TRBV9 and TRBJ2-7, reads DSGVTQTPKHLITATGQRVTLRCSPRSGDLSVYWYQQSLDQGLQFLIQYYNGEERAKGNILERFSAQQFPDLHSELNLSSLELGDSALYFCASSDGTSGSYEQYFGPGTRLTVT.

The genes are TRBV11-3 and TRBJ2-7; possible D gene TRBD2, 6 bases. V was clipped by 5 bases and J by 2 bases, with 10 bases between them. Germline loops: CDR1 SGHNT, CDR2 YENEEA. This CDR3 has 13 amino acids. CDR3 sequence reads: CASSPGVPYEQYF. As DNA, the CDR3 is TGTGCCAGCAGCCCGGGGGTGCCCTACGAGCAGTACTTC.